This entry lists 28 T cell receptor beta chains sequenced from one sample in a study of CD4 and CD8 cells across lung adenocarcinoma regions. Each CDR3 protein is one row after TCRdb ran MiXCR on the PCR reads. The sample includes 3,000 to 4,500 distinct CDR3 sequences, 50% to 70% of them seen just once. Sequencing used CD4+ T cells from the margin of a lung tumor. These receptors were taken from a female donor with lung adenocarcinoma. The CD4 and CD8 labels of this study may be unreliable.

This rearrangement joins TRBV6-1 to TRBJ2-5, with 7 positions matching TRBD2. Germline CDR1 is MNHNS and CDR2 is SASEGT. V trimming: 2 bases; J trimming: 9 bases; junction bases outside the gene matches: 6. CDR3 length: 13 residues. The CDR3 DNA sequence: TGTGCCAGCAGTGAAATCCGGGGGGAGTCCCAGTACTTC. Amino acids: CASSEIRGESQYF.

This clonotype has a handful of counts. Since no conserved phenylalanine or tryptophan closes the CDR3, a read error is the likely cause. Because the CDR3's place on the DNA is in doubt, the DNA is left out and the CDR3 is given as listed by TCRdb. The chain has TRBV6-1 and TRBJ2-5; the table's D call, TRBD2, was not checked against the DNA. The CDR3 length is 15 residues, termini included. Looked up from germline, CDR1 is MNHNS and CDR2 is SASEGT. This CDR3 is CASKRLAGYQETQFL.

V usage is TRBV6-1 and J usage is TRBJ2-1, with 13 bases matching TRBD2. Per germline, CDR1 MNHNS and CDR2 SASEGT. CDR3 length equals 19 residues. Trimming cost V 6 bases and J 8 bases; bases outside gene matches: 19. The CDR3 DNA reads TGTGCCAGCAGGCCGAGCGGACTAGCGGGAGTCCTTTCTAGGGATGAGCAGTTCTTC. Encoded protein: CASRPSGLAGVLSRDEQFF.

The V gene is TRBV6-5, the J gene TRBJ1-3; D uncertain. Per germline, CDR1 MNHEY and CDR2 SVGAGI. The CDR3 runs 15 residues. Trimming took 4 bases from V and 0 from J, leaving 10 bases between them. CDR3 sequence: CASSSTASSGNTIYF. CDR3 DNA sequence: TGTGCCAGCAGTTCAACCGCTAGCTCTGGAAACACCATATATTTT.

This sequence joins TRBV27 and TRBJ2-1; TRBD2 agrees at 8 bases. V dropped 5 bases and J dropped 2; count of bases not matched to a gene: 14. The CDR3 length is 18 residues. Germline V gene lookup returns CDR1 MNHEY and CDR2 SMNVEV (reference sequence). Written as DNA, the CDR3 is TGTGCCAGCAGTAAGCTTAAGTGGTTAGCGGGAACCTACAATGAGCAGTTCTTC. Protein sequence: CASSKLKWLAGTYNEQFF.

In its sample, this clonotype ranks as medium-sized. The V call is TRBV9, the J call TRBJ2-1; D not resolved. Germline CDR1 and CDR2: SGDLS and YYNGEE. CDR3 length: 16 residues. The V and J ends lost 4 bases and 7 bases respectively, with 21 bases between them. In DNA, the CDR3 is TGTGCCAGCAGCTCCCCCCCCCCGGGTGTCTTGAATGAGCAGTTCTTC. It codes for CASSSPPPGVLNEQFF. The variable domain in full, completed from reference TRBV9 and TRBJ2-1, reads DSGVTQTPKHLITATGQRVTLRCSPRSGDLSVYWYQQSLDQGLQFLIQYYNGEERAKGNILERFSAQQFPDLHSELNLSSLELGDSALYFCASSSPPPGVLNEQFFGPGTRLTVL.

This chain joins TRBV6-1 and TRBJ1-1; TRBD1 matches at 7 bases. V lost 6 bases and J lost 1; bases outside the gene matches: 2. The CDR3 is 13 residues long. Germline V gene data show CDR1 as MNHNS and CDR2 as SASEGT. The CDR3 region is CASSRQGNTEAFF. CDR3 in DNA: TGTGCCAGCAGCCGACAGGGGAACACTGAAGCTTTCTTT.

Relative to its sample, this clonotype is medium-sized. The V gene is TRBV6-1, the J gene TRBJ2-1; 11 bases are a match to TRBD2. The better agreement between TRBJ2-7 and the DNA end casts doubt on the J call. The CDR3 has 14 amino acids. Germline CDR1 MNHNS, CDR2 SASEGT. The CDR3, as DNA: TGTGCCAGCGGCCTAGCGGGAGGTCTTGGCGAGCAGTACTTC. Amino acid sequence: CASGLAGGLGEQYF.

This clonotype qualifies as medium-sized. The J gene is TRBJ2-1, the V gene TRBV27, with D possibly TRBD2 on 5 matching bases. This CDR3 has 14 residues. Germline V lookup: CDR1 MNHEY, CDR2 SMNVEV (reference sequence). V lost 7 bases and J lost 5, with 15 bases in between. In DNA form, the CDR3 reads TGTGCCAGCACCCCCGGGCAGAGGGACAATGAGCAGTTCTTC. Its translation: CASTPGQRDNEQFF.

This clonotype ranks as medium-sized. V gene TRBV6-1 combines with J gene TRBJ2-7, with 9 bases fitting TRBD2. CDR1 and CDR2 (germline): MNHNS, SASEGT. V lost 9 bases, J lost 2 bases, and 8 bases stayed unmatched. This CDR3 has 14 amino acids. In DNA, the CDR3 is TGTGCCAGAAGTAGCGGGGGATCCCCCTACGAGCAGTACTTC. Translating gives CARSSGGSPYEQYF.

The rearrangement links TRBV6-1 to TRBJ1-1; 8 nucleotides line up with TRBD1. Germline-derived CDR1 and CDR2 are MNHNS and SASEGT. The CDR3 loop spans 14 amino acids. V gave up 6 bases and J gave up 5 bases; unmatched junction bases: 8. CDR3 sequence: CASSDRGGRTEAFF. In nucleotides, the CDR3 is TGTGCCAGCAGCGACAGGGGAGGGAGGACTGAAGCTTTCTTT.

This clonotype occurred a few times. It may be a read error: a sequence one base away is much more abundant. V gene TRBV6-1 combines with J gene TRBJ2-4; no firm D call. CDR1 is MNHNS and CDR2 is SASEGT in the germline V gene. The CDR3 spans 13 residues. V was pared by 8 bases and J by 13 bases, with 21 bases between. CDR3 nucleotide sequence: TGTGCCAGCCAGCTTCACCCTGGGAATGAGCAGTACTTC. This codes for CASQLHPGNEQYF.

The chain has TRBV4-1 and TRBJ2-2; D is uncertain. Per germline, CDR1 MGHRA and CDR2 YSYEKL. Trimming took 0 bases from V and 7 from J, leaving 9 bases between them. This CDR3 comprises 14 residues. The CDR3 DNA is TGCGCCAGCAGCCAAGAATCTCACGGCGGGGAGCTGTTTTTT. It is translated as CASSQESHGGELFF.

The table lists this clonotype with a few counts. The rearrangement joins TRBV23-1 to TRBJ2-5; D ambiguous. TRBV23-1 is an ORF; its function is uncertain. The CDR3 spans 14 residues. V lost 2 bases and J lost 4, with 11 bases in between. CDR3 amino acids: CASSQAFKRETQYF. The DNA for the CDR3 is TGCGCCAGCAGTCAAGCGTTTAAGCGAGAGACCCAGTACTTC.

The chain links TRBV6-5 to TRBJ2-1; 7 bases are a match to TRBD2. CDR1 is MNHEY and CDR2 is SVGAGI in the germline V gene. V gave up 4 bases and J gave up 10 bases; unmatched junction bases: 10. This CDR3 is built from 14 residues. The CDR3 is CASSLVTGGYEQFF. The CDR3 DNA follows: TGTGCCAGCAGTTTGGTAACGGGGGGTTACGAGCAGTTCTTC.

This clonotype was detected a few times. The J gene is TRBJ2-1, the V gene TRBV6-5; D not certain. Judging by the DNA end, TRBJ2-7 fits better; the J call may be wrong. The CDR3 has 11 amino acids. Germline assignment: CDR1 MNHEY and CDR2 SVGAGI. CDR3 coding DNA: TGTGCCAGCAGTTACCTGGGGGAGCAGTACTTC. Its translation is CASSYLGEQYF.

This chain joins TRBV6-5 and TRBJ2-3; 8 nucleotides match TRBD1. The CDR3 consists of 15 residues. The trim removed 3 bases at V and 3 bases at J, leaving 5 bases unmatched. From germline, CDR1 is MNHEY and CDR2 SVGAGI. The CDR3 spells CASSYRTGRTDTQYF. The CDR3 DNA sequence: TGTGCCAGCAGTTATAGGACAGGGAGGACAGATACGCAGTATTTT.

Details on this clonotype: Compared with germline, one end of the junction differs, possibly owing to a read error. The chain combines TRBV12-3 or TRBV12-4 with TRBJ2-4, with TRBD1 as a possible D gene (5 bases). The CDR3 is 14 residues long. CDR3 in DNA: TGCGGCAGCAGGGCTGTAAGAGCCAAAAATACGCAGTACTTT. Translating it yields CGSRAVRAKNTQYF.

CDR3 sequence: CASSRGQGGLSYEQFF. CDR3 DNA sequence: TGTGCCAGCAGCCGGGGACAGGGGGGACTCTCCTACGAGCAGTTCTTC. This sequence joins TRBV7-2 and TRBJ2-1; 11 nucleotides line up with TRBD1. The CDR3 sequence is 16 residues long. Germline assignment: CDR1 SGHTA and CDR2 FQGNSA. V trimming: 5 bases; J trimming: 10 bases; junction bases outside the gene matches: 13.

The chain links TRBV6-5 to TRBJ2-1; TRBD2 matches 10 bases. The J call is uncertain, as TRBJ2-5 better fits the DNA end. CDR3 size: 15 residues. Germline V CDR1 and CDR2: MNHEY, SVGAGI. CDR3 region: CASSLAGGGGETQYF. The CDR3, as DNA: TGTGCCAGCAGTTTAGCGGGAGGAGGGGGAGAGACCCAGTACTTC.

The chain recombines TRBV6-1 with TRBJ2-1; 12 nucleotides line up with TRBD1. TRBJ2-7 explains the end of the DNA better; the J call may be wrong. CDR3 length: 14 residues. Germline V CDR1 and CDR2: MNHNS, SASEGT. The CDR3 DNA follows: TGTGCCAGCAACCGGGACAGGGGGCGCTACGAGCAGTACTTC. This gives the protein CASNRDRGRYEQYF.

This clonotype has more than one count but fewer than ten. The rearrangement joins TRBV6-1 to TRBJ1-5, with 7 nucleotides matching TRBD1. The CDR3 contains 13 residues. V lost 10 bases and J lost 4; bases outside the gene matches: 7. The germline V gene has CDR1 MNHNS and CDR2 SASEGT. CDR3 sequence (DNA): TGTGCCACAAAGACAGGGCTAAATCAGCCCCAGCATTTT. Translated: CATKTGLNQPQHF.

This clonotype was picked up a small number of times. The chain uses TRBV12-3 or TRBV12-4 and TRBJ2-1, with 9 positions matching TRBD2. V lost 3 bases, J lost 3 bases, and 6 bases stayed unmatched. This CDR3 has 16 amino acids. Here the CDR3 reads CASSFETSGFYNEQFF. DNA for the CDR3: TGTGCCAGCAGTTTTGAAACTAGCGGGTTCTACAATGAGCAGTTCTTC.

This chain joins TRBV6-1 and TRBJ2-3, with 9 bases aligning to TRBD2. The CDR3 runs to 13 residues. CDR1 is MNHNS and CDR2 is SASEGT in the germline V gene. V shed 8 bases and J 9 bases; nucleotides not matched to a gene: 9. The CDR3 loop reads CASRTSDRETQYF. The CDR3 region has the DNA TGTGCCAGCCGGACTAGCGACCGAGAGACGCAGTATTTT.

This rearrangement joins TRBV6-5 to TRBJ1-4, with a tentative D call TRBD1 (6 bases). The V end was cut by 2 bases, the J end by 5 bases, with 9 bases between. Germline assignment: CDR1 MNHEY and CDR2 SVGAGI. This CDR3 spans 14 amino acids. This CDR3 reads CASSYDRWNEKLFF. CDR3 in DNA: TGTGCCAGCAGTTACGACAGGTGGAATGAAAAACTGTTTTTT.

The V and J genes are TRBV6-1 and TRBJ2-6, with D hard to call. CDR3 length: 16 amino acids. V lost 7 bases and J lost 0, with 13 bases in between. Germline V lookup: CDR1 MNHNS, CDR2 SASEGT. CDR3 DNA: TGTGCCAGCAATGCCGAGCCCTTCTCTGGGGCCAACGTCCTGACTTTC. It yields the protein CASNAEPFSGANVLTF.

The chain recombines TRBV10-2 with TRBJ2-3; D gene ambiguous. The V gene lost 5 bases and the J gene lost 0 bases, with 3 bases spanning the gap. The germline V gene encodes CDR1 WSHSY and CDR2 SAAADI. This CDR3 region has 12 residues. In DNA form, the CDR3 reads TGCGCCAGCAGTCTCAGCACAGATACGCAGTATTTT. Residues: CASSLSTDTQYF.

This clonotype was seen more than once but under ten times. The chain employs TRBV4-1 and TRBJ2-5; D gene unclear. There are 11 residues in the CDR3. Trimming cost V 4 bases and J 4 bases, with 4 bases left between them. CDR1 is MGHRA, CDR2 YSYEKL, per germline. CDR3 protein: CASSLAETQYF. The CDR3 DNA reads TGCGCCAGCAGCCTCGCAGAGACCCAGTACTTC.